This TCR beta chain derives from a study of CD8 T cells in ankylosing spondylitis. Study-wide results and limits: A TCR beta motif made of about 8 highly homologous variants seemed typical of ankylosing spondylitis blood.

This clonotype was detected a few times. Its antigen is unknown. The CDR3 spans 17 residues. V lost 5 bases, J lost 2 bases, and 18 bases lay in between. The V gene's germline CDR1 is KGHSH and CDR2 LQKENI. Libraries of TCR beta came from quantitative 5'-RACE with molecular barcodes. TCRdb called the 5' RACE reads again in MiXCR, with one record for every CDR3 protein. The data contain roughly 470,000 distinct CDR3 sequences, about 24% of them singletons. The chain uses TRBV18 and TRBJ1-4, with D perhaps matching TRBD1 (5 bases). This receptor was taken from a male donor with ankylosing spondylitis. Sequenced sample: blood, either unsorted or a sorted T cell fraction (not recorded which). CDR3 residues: CASSTQHTGTTNEKLFF. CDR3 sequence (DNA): TGTGCCAGCTCAACTCAACATACCGGGACGACTAATGAAAAACTGTTTTTT.